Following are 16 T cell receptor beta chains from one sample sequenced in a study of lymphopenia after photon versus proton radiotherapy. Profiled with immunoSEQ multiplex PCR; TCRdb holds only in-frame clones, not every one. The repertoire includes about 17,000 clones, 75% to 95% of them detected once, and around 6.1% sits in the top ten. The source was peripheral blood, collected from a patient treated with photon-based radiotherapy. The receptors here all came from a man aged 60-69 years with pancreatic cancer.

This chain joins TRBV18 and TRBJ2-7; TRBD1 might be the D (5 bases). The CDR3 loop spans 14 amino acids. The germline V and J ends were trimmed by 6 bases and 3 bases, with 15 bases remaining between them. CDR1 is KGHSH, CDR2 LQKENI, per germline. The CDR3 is CASSLGQGIYEQYF. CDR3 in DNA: TGTGCCAGCTCCCTCGGCCAGGGCATCTACGAGCAGTACTTC.

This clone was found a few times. The CDR3 here is CASSPGASNQPQHF. The DNA for the CDR3 is TGTGCCAGCTCACCGGGTGCGAGCAATCAGCCCCAGCATTTT. The chain employs TRBV18 and TRBJ1-5, with no clear D. V was clipped by 3 bases and J by 1 base, with 7 bases between them. This CDR3 is built from 14 residues. Looked up from germline, CDR1 is KGHSH and CDR2 is LQKENI.

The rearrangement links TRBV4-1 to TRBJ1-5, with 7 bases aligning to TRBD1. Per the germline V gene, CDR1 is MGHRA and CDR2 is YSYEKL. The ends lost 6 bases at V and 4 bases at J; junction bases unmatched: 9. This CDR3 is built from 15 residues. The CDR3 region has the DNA TGCGCCAGCAGTCACAGGGGAAATGGGAATCAGCCCCAGCATTTT. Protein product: CASSHRGNGNQPQHF.

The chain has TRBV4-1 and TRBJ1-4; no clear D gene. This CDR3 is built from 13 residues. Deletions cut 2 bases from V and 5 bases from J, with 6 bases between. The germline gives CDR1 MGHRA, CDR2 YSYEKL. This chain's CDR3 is CASSQYENEKLFF. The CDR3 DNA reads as TGCGCCAGCAGCCAATACGAAAATGAAAAACTGTTTTTT.

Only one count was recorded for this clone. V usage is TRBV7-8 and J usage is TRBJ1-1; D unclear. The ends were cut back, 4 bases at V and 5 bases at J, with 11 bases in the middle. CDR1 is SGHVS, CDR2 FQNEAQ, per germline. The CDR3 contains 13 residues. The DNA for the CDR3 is TGTGCCAGCAGCTCGCAGGTGTGGACTGAAGCTTTCTTT. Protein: CASSSQVWTEAFF.

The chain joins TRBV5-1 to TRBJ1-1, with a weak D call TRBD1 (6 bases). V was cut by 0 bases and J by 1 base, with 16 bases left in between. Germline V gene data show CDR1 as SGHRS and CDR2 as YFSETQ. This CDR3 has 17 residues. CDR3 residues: CASSLEQGRKGNTEAFF. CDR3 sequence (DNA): TGCGCCAGCAGCTTGGAACAGGGAAGGAAGGGGAACACTGAAGCTTTCTTT.

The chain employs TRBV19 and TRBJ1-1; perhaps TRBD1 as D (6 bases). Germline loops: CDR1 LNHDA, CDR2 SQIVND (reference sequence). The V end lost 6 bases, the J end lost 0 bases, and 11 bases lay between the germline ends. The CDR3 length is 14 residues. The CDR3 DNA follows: TGTGCCAGTAGACCAGGGGATCTGAACACTGAAGCTTTCTTT. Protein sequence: CASRPGDLNTEAFF.

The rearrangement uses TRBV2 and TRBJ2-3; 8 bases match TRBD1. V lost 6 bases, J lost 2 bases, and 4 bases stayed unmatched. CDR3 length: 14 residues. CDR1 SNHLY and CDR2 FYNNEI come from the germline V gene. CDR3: CASRRDRYTDTQYF. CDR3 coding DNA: TGTGCCAGCAGGAGGGACAGGTACACAGATACGCAGTATTTT.

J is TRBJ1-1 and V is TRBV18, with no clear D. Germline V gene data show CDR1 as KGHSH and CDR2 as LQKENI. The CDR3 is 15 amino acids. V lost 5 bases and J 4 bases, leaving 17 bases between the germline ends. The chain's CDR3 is CASSSGPLGSTEAFF. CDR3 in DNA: TGTGCCAGCTCAAGCGGACCTCTGGGCAGCACTGAAGCTTTCTTT.

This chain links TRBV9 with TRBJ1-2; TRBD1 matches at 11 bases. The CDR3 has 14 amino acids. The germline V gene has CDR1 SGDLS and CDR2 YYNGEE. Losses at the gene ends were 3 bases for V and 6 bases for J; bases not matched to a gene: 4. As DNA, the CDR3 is TGTGCCAGCAGCGACCGGACAGGGGGCGATGGCTACACCTTC. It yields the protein CASSDRTGGDGYTF.

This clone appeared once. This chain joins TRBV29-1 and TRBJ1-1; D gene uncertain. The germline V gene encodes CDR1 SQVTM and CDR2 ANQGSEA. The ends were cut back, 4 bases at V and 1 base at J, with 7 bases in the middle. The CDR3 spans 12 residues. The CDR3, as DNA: TGCAGCGTTGCGGACGGGAACACTGAAGCTTTCTTT. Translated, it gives CSVADGNTEAFF.

The chain's CDR3 is CASSKEGNRGPAYEQYF. The CDR3 DNA sequence: TGTGCCAGCAGCAAAGAGGGGAATCGGGGGCCCGCCTACGAGCAGTACTTC. This rearrangement joins TRBV21-1 to TRBJ2-7. TRBV21-1 constitutes a pseudogene. The CDR3 extends over 17 amino acids.

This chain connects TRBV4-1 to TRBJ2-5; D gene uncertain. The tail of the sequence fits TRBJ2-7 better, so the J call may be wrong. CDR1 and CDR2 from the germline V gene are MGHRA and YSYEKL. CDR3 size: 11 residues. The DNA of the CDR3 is TGCGCCAGCAGCCAAGAGGGCGAGCAGTACTTC. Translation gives CASSQEGEQYF.

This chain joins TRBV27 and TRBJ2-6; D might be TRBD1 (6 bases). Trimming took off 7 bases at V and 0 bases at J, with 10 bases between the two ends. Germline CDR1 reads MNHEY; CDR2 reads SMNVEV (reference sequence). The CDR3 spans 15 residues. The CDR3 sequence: CASTRGTSGANVLTF. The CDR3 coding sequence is TGTGCCAGCACCAGGGGTACCTCTGGGGCCAACGTCCTGACTTTC.

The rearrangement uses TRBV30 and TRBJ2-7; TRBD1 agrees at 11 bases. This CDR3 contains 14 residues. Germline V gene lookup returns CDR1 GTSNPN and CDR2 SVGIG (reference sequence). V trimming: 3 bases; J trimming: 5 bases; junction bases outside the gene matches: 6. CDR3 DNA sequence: TGTGCCTGGAGACGGGACAGGGGGTTACACGAGCAGTACTTC. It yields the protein CAWRRDRGLHEQYF.

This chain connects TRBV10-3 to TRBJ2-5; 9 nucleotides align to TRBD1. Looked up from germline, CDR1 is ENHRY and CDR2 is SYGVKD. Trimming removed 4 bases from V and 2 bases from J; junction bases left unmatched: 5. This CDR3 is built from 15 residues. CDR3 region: CAISGQGEFQETQYF. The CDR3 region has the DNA TGTGCCATCAGTGGACAGGGGGAGTTTCAAGAGACCCAGTACTTC.